The clone carrying this T cell receptor (beta chain) was observed once. The record originates from a study of control samples from healthy donors and cancer patients. Sequencing was performed with immunoSEQ multiplex PCR; in TCRdb, only in-frame clones are kept and a portion is missing. The data hold about 84,000 clones, with about nine tenths observed a single time. Trimming stripped 3 bases from V and 4 bases from J, with 3 bases between. This CDR3 comprises 11 residues. Germline V gives CDR1 ENHRY, CDR2 SYGVKD. The chain couples TRBV10-3 to TRBJ2-5; no reliable D call. This sequence originates from a man over 45 in good health. Sequencing was performed on blood. This chain's CDR3 is CAISDIETQYF. The CDR3 DNA reads as TGTGCCATCAGTGACATAGAGACCCAGTACTTC.